The rows below give T cell receptor beta chains drawn from one sample of a study of OX40 agonist ivuxolimab in advanced cancers. Clones were sequenced by immunoSEQ multiplex PCR, and TCRdb holds only the in-frame ones, with some missing. The repertoire holds roughly 53,000 clones, over 90% seen once, with around a sixth in the top ten. Sequencing used CD4+ or CD8+ T cells sorted from blood, obtained in a trial of the OX40 agonist ivuxolimab. Receptors originate from an adult with an advanced solid tumor such as melanoma, head and neck, liver or kidney cancer. CDR3s leave out the opening cysteine and the closing phenylalanine or tryptophan. The size of a clone is reported for some rows only, either as once, few or many, or as a class for expanded clones.

v_gene | abundance | len | CDR3aa
TRBV4-1 | NA | 12 | ASSQDGTFYEQY
TRBV9 | NA | 11 | ASSVGLAGGQF
TRBV7-6 | NA | 15 | ASSLAGLAGDYNEQF
TRBV28 | NA | 13 | ASSPDGRELYEQY
TRBV19 | NA | 12 | ASSPDLGGVEAF
TRBV9 | NA | 13 | ASSAQGGAGDTQY
TRBV6-1 | NA | 11 | ASSPDRSQPQH
TRBV5-1 | few | 12 | ASSFTGTLTEAF
TRBV7-9 | NA | 11 | ASSLKGEKTQY
TRBV4-3 | NA | 10 | ASSQDRVKLF
TRBV28 | NA | 9 | ASSFVDTQY
TRBV29-1 | NA | 13 | SVEGGPRSPHEQF
TRBV2 | NA | 16 | ASSEGGLPRTGPYEQY
TRBV5-1 | once | 13 | ASSSGQGGLDTQY
TRBV11-2 | NA | 12 | ASSQDTNNYGYT
TRBV9 | NA | 13 | ASSTGTGGGNTIY
TRBV7-2 | NA | 15 | ASSLAGLAGYTGELF
TRBV5-8 | NA | 13 | ASSLADYFGETQY
TRBV27 | NA | 12 | ASTWTGTNTEAF
TRBV27 | medium-sized | 11 | ASSFTAAGELF
TRBV27 | NA | 11 | ASQLDSSYEQY
TRBV27 | NA | 12 | ASSLGTSGSGQF